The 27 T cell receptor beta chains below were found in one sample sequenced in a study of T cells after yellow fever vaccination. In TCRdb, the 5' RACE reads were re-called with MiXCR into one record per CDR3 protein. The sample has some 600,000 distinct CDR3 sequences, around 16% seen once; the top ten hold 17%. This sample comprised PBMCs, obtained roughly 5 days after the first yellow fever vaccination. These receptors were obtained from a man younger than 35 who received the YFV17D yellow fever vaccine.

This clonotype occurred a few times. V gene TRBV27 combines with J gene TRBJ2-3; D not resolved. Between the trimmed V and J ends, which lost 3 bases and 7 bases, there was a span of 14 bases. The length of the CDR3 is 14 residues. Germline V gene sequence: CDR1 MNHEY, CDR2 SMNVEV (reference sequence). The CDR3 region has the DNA TGTGCCAGCAGTTTTTTGGATGGCTCATATACGCAGTATTTT. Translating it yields CASSFLDGSYTQYF.

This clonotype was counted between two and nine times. The CDR3 nucleotides are TGTGCCAGCACCGCCGGGGCAGTCAATGAGCAGTTCTTC. Protein product: CASTAGAVNEQFF. This chain joins TRBV12-3 or TRBV12-4 and TRBJ2-1, with D possibly called TRBD1 or TRBD2 (5 bases each). The CDR3 length is 13 residues. The V and J ends lost 7 bases and 6 bases respectively, with 13 bases between them.

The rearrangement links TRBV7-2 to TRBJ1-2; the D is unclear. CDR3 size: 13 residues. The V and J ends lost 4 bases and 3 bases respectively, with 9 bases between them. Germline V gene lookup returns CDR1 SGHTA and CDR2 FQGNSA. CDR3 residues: CASSSDAHYGYTF. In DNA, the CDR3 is TGTGCCAGCAGCTCCGACGCCCACTATGGCTACACCTTC.

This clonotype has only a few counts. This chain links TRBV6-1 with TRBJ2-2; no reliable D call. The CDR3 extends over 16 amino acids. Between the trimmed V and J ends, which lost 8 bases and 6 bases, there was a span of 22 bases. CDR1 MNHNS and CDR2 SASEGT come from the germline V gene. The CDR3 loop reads CASLSRAPLPAGELFF. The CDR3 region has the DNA TGTGCCAGCCTCTCCCGGGCACCCCTACCTGCCGGGGAGCTGTTTTTT.

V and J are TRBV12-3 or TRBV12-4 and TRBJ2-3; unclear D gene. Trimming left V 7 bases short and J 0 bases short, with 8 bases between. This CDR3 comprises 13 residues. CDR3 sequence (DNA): TGTGCCAGCACTGTAAGGAGCACAGATACGCAGTATTTT. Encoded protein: CASTVRSTDTQYF.

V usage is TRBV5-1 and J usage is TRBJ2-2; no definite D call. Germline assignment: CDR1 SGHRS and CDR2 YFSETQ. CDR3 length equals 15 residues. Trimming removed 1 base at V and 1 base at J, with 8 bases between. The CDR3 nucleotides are TGCGCCAGCAGCTTGAGTCAGCAGAACACCGGGGAGCTGTTTTTT. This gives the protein CASSLSQQNTGELFF.

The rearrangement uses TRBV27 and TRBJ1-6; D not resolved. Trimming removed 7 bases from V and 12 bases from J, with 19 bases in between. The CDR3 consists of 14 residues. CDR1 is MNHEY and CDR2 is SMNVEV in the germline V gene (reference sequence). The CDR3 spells CASTWGGPAGPLHF. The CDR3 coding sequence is TGTGCCAGCACTTGGGGAGGACCAGCGGGACCCCTCCACTTT.

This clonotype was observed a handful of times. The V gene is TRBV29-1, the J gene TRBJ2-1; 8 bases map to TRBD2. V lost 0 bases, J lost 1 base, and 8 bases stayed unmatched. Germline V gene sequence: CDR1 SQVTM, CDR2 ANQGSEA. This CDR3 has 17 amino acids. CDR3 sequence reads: CSVEEINGGASYNEQFF. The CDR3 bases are TGCAGCGTTGAAGAGATAAACGGGGGGGCTTCCTACAATGAGCAGTTCTTC.

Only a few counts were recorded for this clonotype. Here the CDR3 reads CASSIGISQETQYF. For the CDR3, the DNA is TGTGCCAGTAGTATAGGGATATCCCAAGAGACCCAGTACTTC. The chain links TRBV19 to TRBJ2-5; no definite D call. Germline V gives CDR1 LNHDA, CDR2 SQIVND (reference sequence). The germline V and J ends were trimmed by 1 base and 1 base, with 7 bases remaining between them. CDR3 length equals 14 residues.

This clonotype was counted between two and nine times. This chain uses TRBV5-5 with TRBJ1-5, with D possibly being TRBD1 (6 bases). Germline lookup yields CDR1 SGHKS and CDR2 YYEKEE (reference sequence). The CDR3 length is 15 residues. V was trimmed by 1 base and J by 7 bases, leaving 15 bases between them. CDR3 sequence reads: CASSLSAGVGQPQHF. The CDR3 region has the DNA TGTGCCAGCAGCTTGTCCGCAGGGGTAGGGCAGCCCCAGCATTTT.

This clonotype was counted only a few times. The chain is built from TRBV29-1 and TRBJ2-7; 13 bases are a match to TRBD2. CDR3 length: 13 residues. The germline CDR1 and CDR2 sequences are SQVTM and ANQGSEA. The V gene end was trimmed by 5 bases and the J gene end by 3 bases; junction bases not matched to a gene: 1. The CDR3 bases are TGCAGCGTTCGACTAGCGGGGGGCTACGAGCAGTACTTC. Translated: CSVRLAGGYEQYF.

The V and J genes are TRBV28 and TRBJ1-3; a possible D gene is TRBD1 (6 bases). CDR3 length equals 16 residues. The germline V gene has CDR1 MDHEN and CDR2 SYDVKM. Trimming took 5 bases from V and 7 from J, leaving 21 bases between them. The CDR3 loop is CASSPPGGVTRNTIYF. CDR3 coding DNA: TGTGCCAGCAGTCCCCCGGGGGGCGTCACCCGTAACACCATATATTTT.

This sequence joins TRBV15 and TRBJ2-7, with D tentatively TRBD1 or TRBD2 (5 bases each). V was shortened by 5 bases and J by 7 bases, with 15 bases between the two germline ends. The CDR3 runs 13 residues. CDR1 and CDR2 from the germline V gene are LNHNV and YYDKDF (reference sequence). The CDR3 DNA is TGTGCCACCAGCCTCAATGGGGGTGATGAGCAGTACGTC. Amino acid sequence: CATSLNGGDEQYV.

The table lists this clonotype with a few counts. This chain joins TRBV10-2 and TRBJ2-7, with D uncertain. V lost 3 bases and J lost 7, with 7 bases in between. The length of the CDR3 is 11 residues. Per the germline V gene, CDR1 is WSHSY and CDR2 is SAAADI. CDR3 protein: CASSESGEQYF. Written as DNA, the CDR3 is TGCGCCAGCAGTGAATCCGGGGAGCAGTACTTC.

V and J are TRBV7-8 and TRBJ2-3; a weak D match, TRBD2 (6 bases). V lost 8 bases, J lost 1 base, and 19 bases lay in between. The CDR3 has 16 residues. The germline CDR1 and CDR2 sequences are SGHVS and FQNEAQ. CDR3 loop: CASARGRIPGTDTQYF. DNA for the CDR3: TGTGCCAGCGCACGGGGGAGGATACCGGGCACAGATACGCAGTATTTT.

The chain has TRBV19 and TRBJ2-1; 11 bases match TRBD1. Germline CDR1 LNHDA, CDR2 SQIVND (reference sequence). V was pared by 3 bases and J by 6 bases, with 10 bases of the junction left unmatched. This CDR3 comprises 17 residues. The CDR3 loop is CASSIQRTGGRSNEQFF. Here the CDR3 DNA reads TGTGCCAGTAGTATCCAAAGGACAGGGGGCAGGAGCAATGAGCAGTTCTTC.

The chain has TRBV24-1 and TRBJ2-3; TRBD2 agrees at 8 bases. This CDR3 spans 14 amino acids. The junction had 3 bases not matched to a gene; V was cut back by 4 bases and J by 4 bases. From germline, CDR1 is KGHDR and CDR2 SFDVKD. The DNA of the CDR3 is TGTGCCACCAGTGACGGGGGGGGGCCAGATACGCAGTATTTT. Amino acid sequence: CATSDGGGPDTQYF.

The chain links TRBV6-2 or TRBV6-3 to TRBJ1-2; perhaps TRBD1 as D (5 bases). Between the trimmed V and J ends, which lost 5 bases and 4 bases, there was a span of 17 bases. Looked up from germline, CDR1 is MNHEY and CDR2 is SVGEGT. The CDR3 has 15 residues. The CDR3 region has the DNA TGTGCCAGCAGTCCGATCGACAGACTCAGCTATGGCTACACCTTC. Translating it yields CASSPIDRLSYGYTF.

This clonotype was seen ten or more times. The CDR3 sequence: CASRQGARVTKNIQYF. The CDR3 nucleotides are TGTGCCAGCAGACAGGGGGCGCGTGTAACCAAAAACATTCAGTACTTC. The V gene is TRBV28, the J gene TRBJ2-4, with 9 bases fitting TRBD1. V dropped 6 bases and J dropped 2; count of bases not matched to a gene: 8. The CDR3 contains 16 residues. Germline V CDR1 and CDR2: MDHEN, SYDVKM. Based on the CDR3 plus reference TRBV28 and TRBJ2-4, the full variable domain is DVKVTQSSRYLVKRTGEKVFLECVQDMDHENMFWYRQDPGLGLRLIYFSYDVKMKEKGDIPEGYSVSREKKERFSLILESASTNQTSMYLCASRQGARVTKNIQYFGAGTRLSVL.

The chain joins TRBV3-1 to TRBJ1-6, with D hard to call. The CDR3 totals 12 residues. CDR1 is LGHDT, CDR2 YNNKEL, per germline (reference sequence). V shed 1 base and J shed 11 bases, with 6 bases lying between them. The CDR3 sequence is CASSQGSPPLHF. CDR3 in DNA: TGTGCCAGCAGCCAAGGGAGTCCACCCCTCCACTTT.

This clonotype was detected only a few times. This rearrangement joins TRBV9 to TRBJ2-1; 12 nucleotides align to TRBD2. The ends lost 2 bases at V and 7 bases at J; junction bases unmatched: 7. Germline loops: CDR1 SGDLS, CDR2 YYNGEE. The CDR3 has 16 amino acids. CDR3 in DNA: TGTGCCAGCAGCGTTGGGCTAGCGGGGGGGCGAAATGAGCAGTTCTTC. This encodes CASSVGLAGGRNEQFF.

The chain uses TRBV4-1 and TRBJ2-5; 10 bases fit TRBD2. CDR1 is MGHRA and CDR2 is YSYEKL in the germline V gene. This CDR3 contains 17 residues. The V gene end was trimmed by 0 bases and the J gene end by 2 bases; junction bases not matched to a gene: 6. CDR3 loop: CASSQDPAGGQQETQYF. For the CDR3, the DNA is TGCGCCAGCAGCCAAGATCCAGCGGGGGGGCAACAAGAGACCCAGTACTTC.

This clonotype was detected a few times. The CDR3 loop reads CASSPVPNEQFF. The CDR3 nucleotides read TGTGCCAGCAGCCCCGTCCCCAATGAGCAGTTCTTC. The genes are TRBV7-9 and TRBJ2-1; D not resolved. CDR1 and CDR2 from the germline V gene are SEHNR and FQNEAQ (reference sequence). Trimming pared 5 bases from V and 6 bases from J, leaving 8 bases between. This CDR3 has 12 residues. Drawing the rest from reference TRBV7-9 and TRBJ2-1, the complete variable domain is DTGVSQNPRHKITKRGQNVTFRCDPISEHNRLYWYRQTLGQGPEFLTYFQNEAQLEKSRLLSDRFSAERPKGSFSTLEIQRTEQGDSAMYLCASSPVPNEQFFGPGTRLTVL.

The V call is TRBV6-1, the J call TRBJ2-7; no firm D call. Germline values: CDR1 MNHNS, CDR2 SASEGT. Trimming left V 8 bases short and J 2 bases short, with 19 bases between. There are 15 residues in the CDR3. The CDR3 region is CASRARFDSPYEQYV. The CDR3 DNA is TGTGCCAGCCGGGCCAGGTTTGATTCTCCCTACGAGCAGTACGTC.

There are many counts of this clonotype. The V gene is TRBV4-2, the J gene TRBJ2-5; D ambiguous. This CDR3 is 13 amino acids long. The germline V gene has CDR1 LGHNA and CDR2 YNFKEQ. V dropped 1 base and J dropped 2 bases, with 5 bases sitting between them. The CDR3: CASSQGRQETQYF. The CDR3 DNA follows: TGTGCCAGCAGCCAAGGGCGGCAAGAGACCCAGTACTTC.

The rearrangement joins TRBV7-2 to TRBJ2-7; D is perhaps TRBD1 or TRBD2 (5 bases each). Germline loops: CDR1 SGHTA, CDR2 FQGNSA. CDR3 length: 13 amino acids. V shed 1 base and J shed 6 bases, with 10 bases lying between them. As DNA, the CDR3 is TGTGCCAGCAGCTTAGTGGGGGTTGCCGAGCAGTACTTC. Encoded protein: CASSLVGVAEQYF.

The CDR3 reads CASSLADGYEQYF. DNA of the CDR3: TGTGCCAGCAGTTTGGCGGACGGCTACGAGCAGTACTTC. The chain has TRBV12-3 or TRBV12-4 and TRBJ2-7; D remains ambiguous. The CDR3 covers 13 residues. The V end lost 3 bases, the J end lost 3 bases, and 9 bases lay between the germline ends.